Following are 2 T cell receptor beta chains from one sample sequenced in a study of blood T cell repertoires in COVID-19. Sequencing used immunoSEQ multiplex PCR; TCRdb keeps in-frame clones, though not all of them. The table records fewer than 300,000 clones, 80% to 85% of them present only once. The sequenced material came from peripheral blood. Receptors were obtained from a woman aged 60-75 years with active or convalescent COVID-19.

This clone showed up many times. V and J are TRBV5-4 and TRBJ1-2; the D gene is possibly TRBD1 (5 bases). V dropped 2 bases and J dropped 5 bases, with 13 bases sitting between them. Germline V lookup: CDR1 SGHNT, CDR2 YYREEE (reference sequence). CDR3 size: 14 residues. The CDR3, as DNA: TGTGCCAGCAGCTTCCAGGGCGGCTCATATGGCTACACCTTC. It codes for CASSFQGGSYGYTF.

A few counts support this clone. The chain is built from TRBV7-2 and TRBJ2-7; a possible D gene is TRBD2 (5 bases). This CDR3 is 13 amino acids long. V was trimmed by 1 base and J by 2 bases, leaving 6 bases between them. CDR1 is SGHTA and CDR2 is FQGNSA in the germline V gene. CDR3 sequence: CASSLGEPYEQYF. CDR3 nucleotides: TGTGCCAGCAGCTTAGGGGAGCCCTACGAGCAGTACTTC.